Below, one T cell receptor (beta chain) is given with its context. What it recognizes is unknown. Researchers ran the PCR with 60 Vbeta and 13 Jbeta primers. Measured with immunoSEQ multiplex PCR; TCRdb has only the in-frame clones, and not every one. Counted here are 90,000 or so clones, less than 80% occurring once; the ten biggest clones make up around 5.6%. The data were obtained in a study of cytomegalovirus exposure and HLA in healthy donors. Study-level information: Earlier work reported approximately 100 million unique TCR beta sequences from 170 million or so T cells.

This CDR3 is 13 amino acids long. Germline V gene sequence: CDR1 SGHRS, CDR2 YFSETQ. J gave up 4 bases and V 4 bases, and 2 bases lay outside the gene matches. Study-wide points: The authors confirmed in vitro that three CMV-associated chains were specific for CMV antigens.

The receptor was derived from a boy aged 5-17 years in good health and CMV-seropositive. The chain uses TRBV5-1 and TRBJ2-3, with 8 bases identical to TRBD1. The sample consisted of PBMCs. CDR3 sequence (DNA): TGCGCCAGCAGCACACAGGGGGCAGATACGCAGTATTTT. This translates into CASSTQGADTQYF.